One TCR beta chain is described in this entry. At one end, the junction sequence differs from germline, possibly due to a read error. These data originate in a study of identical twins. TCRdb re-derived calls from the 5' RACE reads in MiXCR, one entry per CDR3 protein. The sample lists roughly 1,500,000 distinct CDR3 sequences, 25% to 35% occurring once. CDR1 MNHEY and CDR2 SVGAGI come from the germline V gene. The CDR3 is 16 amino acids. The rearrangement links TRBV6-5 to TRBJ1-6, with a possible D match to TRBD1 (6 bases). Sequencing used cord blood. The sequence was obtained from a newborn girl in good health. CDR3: CASSYSMQGYNAPLHF. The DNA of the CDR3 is TGTGCCAGCAGTTACTCGATGCAGGGGTATAATGCACCCCTCCACTTT.